The 9 T cell receptor beta chains reported below all come from one sample, sequenced in a study of spatial heterogeneity in lung cancer. TCRdb re-called the 5' RACE reads through MiXCR, storing one row per CDR3 protein. This sample carries 40,000 to 45,000 distinct CDR3 sequences, about an eighth of them seen once, and the ten largest clones take 55% to 65%. Sample time point: sample taken at primary tumor resection. The sample consisted of PBMCs, taken at surgery. Every receptor here comes from a male donor with early-stage non-small cell lung cancer.

This clonotype was observed many times. The chain has TRBV20-1 and TRBJ2-3, with 8 bases matching TRBD2. The CDR3 has 16 residues. Germline trimming cut 0 bases from V and 1 base from J; bases unmatched to any gene: 6. CDR1 is DFQATT and CDR2 is SNEGSKA in the germline V gene (reference sequence). This chain's CDR3 is CSARDYGRAGTDTQYF. The CDR3 nucleotides read TGCAGTGCTAGAGATTACGGGAGGGCGGGCACAGATACGCAGTATTTT.

As regards this clonotype: A junction boundary mismatches the germline segment, possibly from a read error. The chain has TRBV7-7 and TRBJ1-1; no definite D call. The CDR3 consists of 13 residues. CDR1 and CDR2 from the germline V gene are SSHAT and FNYEAQ (reference sequence). CDR3 amino acids: CASSSSPGTEAFF. In DNA form, the CDR3 reads TGTGCTAGCAGCTCAAGCCCGGGCACTGAAGCTTTCTTT.

The chain is built from TRBV20-1 and TRBJ2-7; 8 bases align to TRBD1. The CDR3 consists of 15 residues. Per germline, CDR1 DFQATT and CDR2 SNEGSKA (reference sequence). J was trimmed by 0 bases and V by 6 bases; bases with no gene match: 10. This CDR3 is CSATDREVASYEQYF. The CDR3, as DNA: TGCAGTGCCACGGACAGGGAGGTAGCCTCCTACGAGCAGTACTTC.

In its sample, this clonotype was seen a few times. The gene calls are TRBV19 and TRBJ1-5; 8 nucleotides align to TRBD1. CDR3 length: 14 amino acids. The J segment lost 5 bases and the V segment lost 4 bases, leaving 4 bases of the junction unmatched. In germline, CDR1 is LNHDA, CDR2 SQIVND (reference sequence). For the CDR3, the DNA is TGTGCCAGTAGTAGGGACAGGACGGATCAGCCCCAGCATTTT. Residues: CASSRDRTDQPQHF.

The chain is built from TRBV7-9 and TRBJ2-1, with 7 bases that match TRBD2. CDR3 length: 14 residues. The germline V gene encodes CDR1 SEHNR and CDR2 FQNEAQ (reference sequence). Unmatched junction bases numbered 3, after V lost 5 bases and J lost 2 bases. The CDR3 loop reads CASSRGSPYNEQFF. The DNA of the CDR3 is TGTGCCAGCAGCCGCGGGAGCCCCTACAATGAGCAGTTCTTC.

This clonotype was recorded at least ten times. The rearrangement uses TRBV9 and TRBJ1-5; D is unresolved. The CDR3 spans 13 residues. Germline V gene data show CDR1 as SGDLS and CDR2 as YYNGEE. Trimming took 0 bases from V and 9 from J, leaving 10 bases between them. The CDR3 DNA sequence: TGTGCCAGCAGCGTAGACGTCGGACGGCCCCAGCATTTT. It codes for CASSVDVGRPQHF.

This clonotype was detected only a few times. The chain links TRBV15 to TRBJ1-5; 7 nucleotides align to TRBD1. The CDR3 has 15 residues. The germline V gene encodes CDR1 LNHNV and CDR2 YYDKDF (reference sequence). J was trimmed by 6 bases and V by 3 bases; bases with no gene match: 8. CDR3 DNA sequence: TGTGCCACCAGCAGTCCGGACAGGAAACTTCAGCCCCAGCATTTT. Amino acids: CATSSPDRKLQPQHF.

The V and J genes are TRBV6-5 and TRBJ1-5; D remains unclear. The CDR3 loop spans 12 amino acids. Trimming removed 7 bases from V and 6 bases from J, with 10 bases in between. The germline CDR1 and CDR2 sequences are MNHEY and SVGAGI. Written as DNA, the CDR3 is TGTGCCAGCAAGTCGGGAGGTCAGCCCCAGCATTTT. Protein sequence: CASKSGGQPQHF.

In its sample, this clonotype was seen a few times. The J gene is TRBJ2-2, the V gene TRBV10-3, with TRBD2 matching over 7 bases. The CDR3 sequence is 14 residues long. Germline V gene data show CDR1 as ENHRY and CDR2 as SYGVKD. The junction had 10 bases not matched to a gene; V was cut back by 10 bases and J by 5 bases. The CDR3 DNA reads as TGTGCCACCTCGGGGGGAAGCCGGACCGGGGAGCTGTTTTTT. Translating it yields CATSGGSRTGELFF.